This T cell receptor beta chain is from a study of T cell responses to AZD1222 COVID-19 vaccine. The germline V and J ends were trimmed by 0 bases and 6 bases, with 6 bases remaining between them. The V gene's germline CDR1 is DFQATT and CDR2 SNEGSKA (reference sequence). The CDR3 sequence is 11 residues long. The method was immunoSEQ multiplex PCR; TCRdb's version includes in-frame clones alone and lacks a portion of them. The repertoire holds 150,000 to 200,000 clones, with roughly 92% as singletons. This receptor was taken from an adult who received the AZD1222 COVID-19 vaccine. This chain links TRBV20-1 with TRBJ2-7, with D unresolved. Sample: peripheral blood, taken 28 days after the second AZD1222 dose. CDR3 in DNA: TGCAGTGCTAGAGATCTGGCCGAGCAGTACTTC. Residues: CSARDLAEQYF.